A selection of T cell receptor beta chains follows, all from one sample in a study of beta chain features in type 1 diabetes. The protocol was immunoSEQ multiplex PCR, while the TCRdb copy is restricted to in-frame clones and leaves out a portion. The sample has hundreds of thousands of clones; around 14% are singletons. Sequencing input: naive CD4+ T cells from blood. The receptors stem from a middle-aged woman in good health. CDR3s include the opening cysteine and the closing phenylalanine or tryptophan. A D gene is named only where the DNA matches it firmly. Size is stated for part of the rows, as once, few or many counts, or as a class when the clone is expanded.

TRBD1 | . | TRBJ1-2 | TRBV5-4 | CASSLAGGPIYGYTF | TGTGCCAGCAGCTTGGCAGGGGGCCCTATCTATGGCTACACCTTC
TRBD2 | . | TRBJ2-5 | TRBV29-1 | CSVGPRLAAQETQYF | TGCAGCGTTGGCCCGCGACTAGCGGCCCAAGAGACCCAGTACTTC
. | few | TRBJ2-5 | TRBV29-1 | CSAPLTGDQETQYF | TGCAGCGCCCCCTTGACAGGAGACCAAGAGACCCAGTACTTC
TRBD1 | few | TRBJ2-1 | TRBV11-2 | CASSYAGTGYNEQFF | TGTGCCAGCAGTTACGCCGGGACAGGTTACAATGAGCAGTTCTTC
TRBD1 | . | TRBJ1-5 | TRBV2 | CASSRRAGGSRQPQHF | TGTGCCAGCAGTCGACGTGCAGGGGGAAGTCGACAGCCCCAGCATTTT
. | . | TRBJ2-7 | TRBV18 | CASSQTWTRPYEQYF | TGTGCCAGCTCTCAAACCTGGACACGTCCCTACGAGCAGTACTTC
TRBD1 | . | TRBJ1-6 | TRBV7-2 | CASSIPGQGKALHF | TGTGCCAGCAGCATTCCGGGACAGGGGAAGGCCCTCCACTTT
TRBD1 | . | TRBJ1-2 | TRBV6-1 | CASSTQGGSYGYTF | TGTGCCAGCAGTACCCAGGGGGGTAGCTATGGCTACACCTTC
. | few | TRBJ1-6 | TRBV21-1 | CASSLEGQGNSPLHF | TGTGCCAGCAGCCTAGAGGGACAGGGAAATTCACCCCTCCACTTT
TRBD1 | few | TRBJ1-5 | TRBV19 | CASSPLTGVDQPQHF | TGTGCCAGTAGCCCTTTGACAGGGGTGGATCAGCCCCAGCATTTT
. | few | TRBJ2-7 | TRBV2 | CASSAYNEQYF | TGTGCCAGCAGTGCTTATAACGAGCAGTACTTC
TRBD1 | . | TRBJ2-5 | TRBV18 | CASSPGQGETQYF | TGTGCCAGCTCGCCTGGACAGGGAGAGACCCAGTACTTC
TRBD1 | . | TRBJ2-5 | TRBV12-5 | CASGLGLQGAETQYF | TGTGCTAGTGGTTTGGGCCTCCAGGGGGCTGAGACCCAGTACTTC
TRBD1 | . | TRBJ2-5 | TRBV4-3 | CASSQVGTGLGETQYF | TGCGCCAGCAGCCAAGTGGGGACAGGGTTGGGAGAGACCCAGTACTTC
TRBD1 | few | TRBJ1-5 | TRBV6-1 | CASSELQLGRGQPQHF | TGTGCCAGCAGTGAATTGCAGCTGGGCAGGGGGCAGCCCCAGCATTTT
. | . | TRBJ1-4 | TRBV18 | CASSPRTQNNEKLFF | TGTGCCAGCTCACCCCGGACTCAGAATAATGAAAAACTGTTTTTT
TRBD2 | . | TRBJ2-7 | TRBV5-1 | CASSLTSGAYEQYF | TGCGCCAGCAGCTTGACTAGCGGGGCCTACGAGCAGTACTTC